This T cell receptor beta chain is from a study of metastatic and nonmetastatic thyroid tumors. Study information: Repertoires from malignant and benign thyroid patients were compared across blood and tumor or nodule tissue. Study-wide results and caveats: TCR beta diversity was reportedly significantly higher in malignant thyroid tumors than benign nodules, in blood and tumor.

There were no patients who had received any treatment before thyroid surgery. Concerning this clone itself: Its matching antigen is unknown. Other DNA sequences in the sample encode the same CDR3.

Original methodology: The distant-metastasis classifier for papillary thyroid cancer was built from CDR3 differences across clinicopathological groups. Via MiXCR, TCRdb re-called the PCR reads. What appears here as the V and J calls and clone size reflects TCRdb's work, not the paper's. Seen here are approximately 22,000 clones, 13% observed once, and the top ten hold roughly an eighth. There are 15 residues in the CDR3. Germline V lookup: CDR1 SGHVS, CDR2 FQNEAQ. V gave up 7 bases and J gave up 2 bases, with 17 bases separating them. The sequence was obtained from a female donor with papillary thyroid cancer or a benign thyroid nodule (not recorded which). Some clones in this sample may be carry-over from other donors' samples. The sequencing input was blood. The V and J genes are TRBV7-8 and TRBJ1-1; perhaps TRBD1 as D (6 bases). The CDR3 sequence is CASIWVGGGNTEAFF. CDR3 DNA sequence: TGTGCCAGCATATGGGTGGGGGGCGGTAACACTGAAGCTTTCTTT.